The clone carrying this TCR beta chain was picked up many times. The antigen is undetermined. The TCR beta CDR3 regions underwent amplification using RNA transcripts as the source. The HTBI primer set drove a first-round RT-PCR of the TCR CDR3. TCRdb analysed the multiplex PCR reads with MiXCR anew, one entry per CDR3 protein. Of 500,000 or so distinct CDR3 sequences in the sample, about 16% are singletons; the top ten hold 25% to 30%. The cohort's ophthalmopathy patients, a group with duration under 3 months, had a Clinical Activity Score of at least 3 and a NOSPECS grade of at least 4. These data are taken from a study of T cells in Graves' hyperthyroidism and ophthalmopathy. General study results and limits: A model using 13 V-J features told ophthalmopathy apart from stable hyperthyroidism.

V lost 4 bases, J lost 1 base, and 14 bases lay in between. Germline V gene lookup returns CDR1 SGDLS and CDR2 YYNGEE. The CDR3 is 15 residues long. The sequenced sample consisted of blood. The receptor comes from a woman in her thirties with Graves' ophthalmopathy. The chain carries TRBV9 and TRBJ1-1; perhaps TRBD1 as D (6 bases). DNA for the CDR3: TGTGCCAGCAGCCCTAGCCAGGGGACGAACACTGAAGCTTTCTTT. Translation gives CASSPSQGTNTEAFF.